This entry lists 32 T cell receptor beta chains sequenced from one sample in a study of blood T cell repertoires in COVID-19 (dated by TCRdb to about 2020). The library relied on the immunoSEQ multiplex PCR assay. TCRdb mirrors the immuneACCESS table, restricted to in-frame sequences. Some clones are absent from its copies; in checked studies, under half trace to an unresolved V gene, and the reason for the others is unknown. The sample yields about 35,000 clones; more than 80% were counted once. Approximately 40% of the sample rests with the top ten. Specimen: peripheral blood. These receptors were taken from a man between 60 and 75 years old with active or convalescent COVID-19.

This clone was seen only a few times. The V call is TRBV19, the J call TRBJ1-4, with D perhaps TRBD1 (5 bases). Germline lookup yields CDR1 LNHDA and CDR2 SQIVND (reference sequence). This CDR3 contains 15 residues. Trimming pared 4 bases from V and 8 bases from J, leaving 17 bases between. In DNA form, the CDR3 reads TGTGCCAGTAGTAGTCCCATCCAGGGTGAAGAAAAACTGTTTTTT. Protein product: CASSSPIQGEEKLFF.

The V and J genes are TRBV3-1 (or the pseudogene TRBV3-2) and TRBJ2-1; TRBD2 matches at 14 bases. From germline, CDR1 is LGHDT and CDR2 YNNKEL (reference sequence). The CDR3 loop spans 15 amino acids. Trimming took 4 bases from V and 12 from J; bases not matched to a gene: 8. Here the CDR3 reads CASSPSGTSGRWQFF. CDR3 nucleotide sequence: TGTGCCAGCAGCCCTTCCGGGACTAGCGGGAGATGGCAGTTCTTC.

The chain couples TRBV9 to TRBJ2-1; TRBD1 aligns across 9 bases. Losses at the gene ends were 1 base for V and 1 base for J; bases not matched to a gene: 6. The CDR3 totals 17 residues. Germline V gene sequence: CDR1 SGDLS, CDR2 YYNGEE. The CDR3 loop is CASSVRTGTGSYNEQFF. CDR3 DNA sequence: TGTGCCAGCAGCGTAAGAACCGGGACAGGGTCCTACAATGAGCAGTTCTTC.

The rearrangement uses TRBV4-3 and TRBJ2-2; 7 nucleotides match TRBD2. Per germline, CDR1 LGHNA and CDR2 YSLEER. The CDR3 loop spans 16 amino acids. J gave up 4 bases and V 0 bases, and 5 bases lay outside the gene matches. The CDR3 here is CASSQEPGGGTGELFF. The CDR3 DNA is TGCGCCAGCAGCCAAGAGCCGGGAGGCGGCACCGGGGAGCTGTTTTTT.

The chain is built from TRBV19 and TRBJ2-6; 8 positions agree with TRBD2. CDR3 size: 19 residues. Germline V gene lookup returns CDR1 LNHDA and CDR2 SQIVND (reference sequence). Unmatched junction bases numbered 8, after V lost 1 base and J lost 0 bases. CDR3 amino acids: CASSIVGLAGFSGANVLTF. CDR3 nucleotides: TGTGCCAGTAGTATAGTCGGCCTAGCGGGTTTCTCTGGGGCCAACGTCCTGACTTTC.

This clone was detected once. V usage is TRBV5-4 and J usage is TRBJ1-2; 7 bases map to TRBD1. This CDR3 region has 13 residues. Looked up from germline, CDR1 is SGHNT and CDR2 is YYREEE (reference sequence). V trimming: 4 bases; J trimming: 8 bases; junction bases outside the gene matches: 8. CDR3 sequence (DNA): TGTGCCAGCAGCCGACAGGGTATGGGAGGCTACACCTTC. This gives the protein CASSRQGMGGYTF.

This chain uses TRBV6-6 with TRBJ2-1; D gene unclear. Germline lookup yields CDR1 MNHNY and CDR2 SVGAGI (reference sequence). Trimming removed 0 bases at V and 8 bases at J, with 17 bases between. The CDR3 is 16 residues long. CDR3 loop: CASSYSMFDLEDEQFF. The CDR3 nucleotides read TGTGCCAGCAGTTACTCGATGTTCGATCTAGAGGATGAGCAGTTCTTC.

The chain employs TRBV19 and TRBJ1-6; D gene ambiguous. CDR3 length equals 13 residues. Per germline, CDR1 LNHDA and CDR2 SQIVND (reference sequence). Trimming removed 10 bases at V and 9 bases at J, with 16 bases between. The CDR3 region has the DNA TGTGCCACCGGAAGACTACTAAGTTCACCCCTCCACTTT. As protein: CATGRLLSSPLHF.

The chain combines TRBV5-1 with TRBJ2-1, with 12 bases that match TRBD1. Germline V lookup: CDR1 SGHRS, CDR2 YFSETQ. After removal of 4 bases from V and 10 bases from J, the junction contained 6 bases not matched to a gene. This CDR3 contains 14 residues. Written as DNA, the CDR3 is TGCGCCAGCAGCGCGGGACAGGGGGCAGGGGAGCAGTTCTTC. It encodes CASSAGQGAGEQFF.

The genes are TRBV14 and TRBJ1-2; D call uncertain. Trimming stripped 4 bases from V and 5 bases from J, with 11 bases between. In germline, CDR1 is SGHDN, CDR2 FVKESK. This CDR3 comprises 13 residues. The CDR3 here is CASSLDLFYGYTF. The CDR3 region has the DNA TGTGCCAGCAGCCTAGATCTTTTTTATGGCTACACCTTC.

V gene TRBV11-3 combines with J gene TRBJ1-1, with TRBD1 as a possible D gene (6 bases). V lost 5 bases and J lost 0, with 16 bases in between. CDR3 length equals 16 residues. Germline CDR1 SGHNT, CDR2 YENEEA. CDR3 protein: CASSPLGGAMNTEAFF. The DNA for the CDR3 is TGTGCCAGCAGCCCGTTAGGGGGGGCTATGAACACTGAAGCTTTCTTT.

The chain carries TRBV10-3 and TRBJ1-2, with 7 nucleotides matching TRBD1. J was trimmed by 4 bases and V by 6 bases; bases with no gene match: 8. The V gene's germline CDR1 is ENHRY and CDR2 SYGVKD. CDR3 size: 14 residues. The CDR3 reads CAIRRQGEGYGYTF. The CDR3 DNA sequence: TGTGCCATCAGACGACAGGGAGAAGGCTATGGCTACACCTTC.

A few counts support this clone. This sequence joins TRBV19 and TRBJ1-5, with D possibly TRBD1 on 5 matching bases. V dropped 3 bases and J dropped 1 base, with 16 bases sitting between them. Germline assignment: CDR1 LNHDA and CDR2 SQIVND (reference sequence). The CDR3 extends over 17 amino acids. The CDR3 DNA is TGTGCCAGTAGTATTAAGGAGGGGTGGTTCAGCAATCAGCCCCAGCATTTT. As protein: CASSIKEGWFSNQPQHF.

The rearrangement joins TRBV18 to TRBJ1-1; 8 bases agree with TRBD1. CDR1 KGHSH and CDR2 LQKENI come from the germline V gene. Unmatched junction bases numbered 16, after V lost 3 bases and J lost 4 bases. The CDR3 spans 18 residues. CDR3 coding DNA: TGTGCCAGCTCACCTGCCTGGACACTCGGACAGGGCGGCACTGAAGCTTTCTTT. Residues: CASSPAWTLGQGGTEAFF.

The chain is built from TRBV20-1 and TRBJ2-4; D unresolved. Trimming stripped 3 bases from V and 0 bases from J, with 18 bases between. CDR1 is DFQATT, CDR2 SNEGSKA, per germline (reference sequence). The CDR3 has 17 residues. Here the CDR3 reads CSASPRAEKKAKNIQYF. CDR3 DNA: TGCAGTGCTAGTCCTCGTGCTGAGAAAAAAGCCAAAAACATTCAGTACTTC.

This clone was seen only a few times. CDR3 nucleotides: TGTGCCAGCAGTTCCAATGGCGGGGTGAAAGGCACCGGGGAGCTGTTTTTT. It encodes CASSSNGGVKGTGELFF. V gene TRBV6-2 or TRBV6-3 combines with J gene TRBJ2-2, with a tentative D call TRBD2 (6 bases). Germline lookup yields CDR1 MNHEY and CDR2 SVGEGT. This CDR3 comprises 17 residues. The germline V and J ends were trimmed by 4 bases and 4 bases, with 19 bases remaining between them.

This clone was detected only once. The chain links TRBV7-2 to TRBJ2-5, with 12 bases aligning to TRBD2. The CDR3 loop spans 18 amino acids. Per germline, CDR1 SGHTA and CDR2 FQGNSA. With 5 bases clipped from V and 5 bases from J, the junction kept 15 bases outside the gene matches. CDR3 sequence reads: CASSQGASGGVGRETQYF. CDR3 DNA sequence: TGTGCCAGCAGCCAAGGAGCTAGCGGGGGGGTAGGTCGGGAGACCCAGTACTTC. Using reference TRBV7-2 and TRBJ2-5 for the parts outside the CDR3, the full variable domain is GAGVSQSPSNKVTEKGKDVELRCDPISGHTALYWYRQSLGQGLEFLIYFQGNSAPDKSGLPSDRFSAERTGGSVSTLTIQRTQQEDSAVYLCASSQGASGGVGRETQYFGPGTRLLVL.

V gene TRBV3-1 (or the pseudogene TRBV3-2) combines with J gene TRBJ1-2; TRBD1 matches at 8 bases. This CDR3 spans 14 amino acids. The germline CDR1 and CDR2 sequences are LGHDT and YNNKEL (reference sequence). V gave up 2 bases and J gave up 4 bases; unmatched junction bases: 3. The CDR3: CASSQSDRAYGYTF. The DNA for the CDR3 is TGTGCCAGCAGCCAATCGGACAGGGCCTATGGCTACACCTTC.

V gene TRBV11-3 combines with J gene TRBJ2-1; TRBD2 matches 16 bases. This CDR3 has 19 residues. The germline V gene encodes CDR1 SGHNT and CDR2 YENEEA. The V gene end was trimmed by 1 base and the J gene end by 7 bases; junction bases not matched to a gene: 10. The CDR3 is CASSLVGTSGRARQNEQFF. In DNA, the CDR3 is TGTGCCAGCAGCTTAGTGGGGACTAGCGGGAGGGCCAGACAGAATGAGCAGTTCTTC. Supplemented by reference TRBV11-3 and TRBJ2-1, the full variable domain reads EAGVVQSPRYKIIEKKQPVAFWCNPISGHNTLYWYLQNLGQGPELLIRYENEEAVDDSQLPKDRFSAERLKGVDSTLKIQPAELGDSAVYLCASSLVGTSGRARQNEQFFGPGTRLTVL.

The CDR3 DNA reads TGCGCCAGCAGCTTGGAGGCTTCGGACAGGGAGTACGTCACTGAAGCTTTCTTT. It encodes CASSLEASDREYVTEAFF. The J gene is TRBJ1-1, the V gene TRBV5-1, with 8 bases identical to TRBD1. Germline-derived CDR1 and CDR2 are SGHRS and YFSETQ. The CDR3 is made up of 18 amino acids. V lost 0 bases to trimming and J lost 4 bases; unmatched junction nucleotides: 14.

This clone was counted once. The CDR3 region is CAWSRQGFNEQFF. The CDR3 nucleotides read TGTGCCTGGAGCCGACAGGGGTTCAATGAGCAGTTCTTC. The V and J genes are TRBV30 and TRBJ2-1; 8 nucleotides line up with TRBD1. CDR1 is GTSNPN, CDR2 SVGIG, per germline (reference sequence). The CDR3 runs 13 residues. Unmatched junction bases numbered 4, after V lost 3 bases and J lost 6 bases.

This clone appeared a single time. V usage is TRBV6-5 and J usage is TRBJ2-1; 8 bases fit TRBD2. V trimming: 2 bases; J trimming: 4 bases; junction bases outside the gene matches: 7. CDR1 and CDR2 (germline): MNHEY, SVGAGI. The CDR3 is 16 amino acids. As DNA, the CDR3 is TGTGCCAGCAGTTACGCGGGAGGTATAGAATACAATGAGCAGTTCTTC. Its translation is CASSYAGGIEYNEQFF.

This chain joins TRBV7-2 and TRBJ2-3, with D maybe TRBD2 (5 bases). Germline CDR1 and CDR2: SGHTA and FQGNSA. The germline V and J ends were trimmed by 2 bases and 2 bases, with 17 bases remaining between them. This CDR3 region has 17 residues. The CDR3 reads CASSLRGGGSFTDTQYF. As DNA, the CDR3 is TGTGCCAGCAGCTTAAGAGGAGGCGGGTCATTCACAGATACGCAGTATTTT.

The rearrangement links TRBV5-1 to TRBJ2-3; D possibly corresponds to TRBD1 (5 bases). Trimming shortened V by 4 bases and J by 4 bases, and 13 bases separated the two germline ends. The length of the CDR3 is 14 residues. Germline V gives CDR1 SGHRS, CDR2 YFSETQ. The CDR3 region is CASSPGREADTQYF. The CDR3 DNA follows: TGCGCCAGCAGCCCTGGCAGGGAAGCAGATACGCAGTATTTT.

This chain links TRBV5-1 with TRBJ1-2; D is uncertain. This CDR3 has 13 amino acids. CDR1 is SGHRS and CDR2 is YFSETQ in the germline V gene. The V end lost 7 bases, the J end lost 0 bases, and 10 bases lay between the germline ends. CDR3 DNA sequence: TGCGCCAGCGCCCGCGAACCTAACTATGGCTACACCTTC. Translated: CASAREPNYGYTF.

The rearrangement links TRBV5-4 to TRBJ2-1, with TRBD2 matching 11 bases. The V segment lost 4 bases and the J segment 9 bases; nucleotides outside the gene matches: 9. CDR1 and CDR2 from the germline V gene are SGHNT and YYREEE (reference sequence). The CDR3 is 15 residues long. In nucleotides, the CDR3 is TGTGCCAGCAGCCCTAGTAGCGGGAGGGCCTTTGAGCAGTTCTTC. Translated, it gives CASSPSSGRAFEQFF.

There are a few counts of this clone. V usage is TRBV6-1 and J usage is TRBJ1-6; no firm D call. The V gene lost 1 base and the J gene lost 7 bases, with 11 bases spanning the gap. Germline values: CDR1 MNHNS, CDR2 SASEGT. This CDR3 spans 15 amino acids. This CDR3 reads CASSEVAGANSPLHF. CDR3 sequence (DNA): TGTGCCAGCAGTGAAGTCGCAGGCGCGAATTCACCCCTCCACTTT.

This chain joins TRBV28 and TRBJ1-1, with TRBD1 identical over 8 bases. The germline CDR1 and CDR2 sequences are MDHEN and SYDVKM. The V gene end was trimmed by 4 bases and the J gene end by 0 bases; junction bases not matched to a gene: 4. The CDR3 length is 15 residues. CDR3 residues: CASSSHRGMNTEAFF. The CDR3 DNA reads as TGTGCCAGCAGTTCCCACAGGGGGATGAACACTGAAGCTTTCTTT.

A few counts support this clone. The V and J genes are TRBV7-9 and TRBJ2-7; TRBD2 agrees at 7 bases. Germline V gene data show CDR1 as SEHNR and CDR2 as FQNEAQ (reference sequence). The CDR3 sequence is 13 residues long. For the CDR3, the DNA is TGTGCCAGCAGCCCCTCTCTTGCGGGGGAGATGCTTGTC. This translates into CASSPSLAGEMLV.

The V gene is TRBV5-1, the J gene TRBJ2-2; 10 bases are shared with TRBD1. CDR1 and CDR2 (germline): SGHRS, YFSETQ. V lost 4 bases and J lost 6; bases outside the gene matches: 6. The CDR3 has 15 residues. The CDR3 protein is CASSIRQGASGELFF. CDR3 in DNA: TGCGCCAGCAGCATCCGACAGGGGGCTTCCGGGGAGCTGTTTTTT.

The chain uses TRBV5-1 and TRBJ1-1; perhaps TRBD1 as D (6 bases). This CDR3 is 14 amino acids long. Per the germline V gene, CDR1 is SGHRS and CDR2 is YFSETQ. Trimming stripped 0 bases from V and 5 bases from J, with 11 bases between. Here the CDR3 DNA reads TGCGCCAGCAGCTTGGTCGGGACACGTACTGAAGCTTTCTTT. As protein: CASSLVGTRTEAFF.

The chain carries TRBV19 and TRBJ1-1, with 7 bases matching TRBD1. The V gene end was trimmed by 4 bases and the J gene end by 5 bases; junction bases not matched to a gene: 25. Germline-derived CDR1 and CDR2 are LNHDA and SQIVND (reference sequence). The CDR3 is 20 residues long. Written as DNA, the CDR3 is TGTGCCAGTAGTAAATATGGAACGGGCCGAGGATGGCAGGGGGGAACTGAAGCTTTCTTT. This codes for CASSKYGTGRGWQGGTEAFF.